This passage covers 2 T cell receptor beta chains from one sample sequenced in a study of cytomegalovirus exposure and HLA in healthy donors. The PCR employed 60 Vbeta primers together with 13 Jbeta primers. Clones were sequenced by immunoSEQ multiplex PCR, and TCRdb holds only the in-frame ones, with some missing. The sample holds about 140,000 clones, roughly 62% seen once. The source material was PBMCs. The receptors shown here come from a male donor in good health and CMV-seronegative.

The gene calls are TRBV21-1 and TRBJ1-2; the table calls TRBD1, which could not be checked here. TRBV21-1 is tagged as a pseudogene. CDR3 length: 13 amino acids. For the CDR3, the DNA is TGTGCCAGCAGCAAATGCGGACAGAATGGCTACACCTTC. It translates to CASSKCGQNGYTF.

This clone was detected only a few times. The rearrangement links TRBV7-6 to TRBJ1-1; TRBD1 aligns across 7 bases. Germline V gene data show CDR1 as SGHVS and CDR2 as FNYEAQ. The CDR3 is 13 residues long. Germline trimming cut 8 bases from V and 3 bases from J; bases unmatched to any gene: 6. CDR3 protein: CASRQGVHTEAFF. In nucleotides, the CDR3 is TGTGCCAGCCGCCAGGGGGTTCACACTGAAGCTTTCTTT.